These 6 T cell receptor beta chains were all obtained from the same sample, sequenced in a study of T-cell reconstitution after alpha-beta-depleted transplantation in children. Unique molecular identifiers were used to barcode this TCRbeta library. MiXCR, run by TCRdb on the PCR reads, gives a single entry per CDR3 protein. The sample carries approximately 800,000 distinct CDR3 sequences, roughly 15% recorded once. Specimen: PBMCs, mostly from graft donor cells, collected 360 days after TCRalphabeta/CD19-depleted stem cell transplant. Receptors were obtained from a male patient between 10 and 17 years old who had a stem cell transplant for acute lymphoblastic leukemia, so the T cells may come from the graft donor.

This clonotype was picked up many times. The V gene is TRBV5-1, the J gene TRBJ2-1; tentative D call: TRBD2 (6 bases). V was cut by 0 bases and J by 10 bases, with 14 bases left in between. The CDR3 has 14 residues. Germline CDR1 is SGHRS and CDR2 is YFSETQ. CDR3 region: CASSLAGDFGEQFF. Written as DNA, the CDR3 is TGCGCCAGCAGCTTGGCCGGGGACTTTGGGGAGCAGTTCTTC.

This clonotype was detected only a few times. The chain combines TRBV7-8 with TRBJ2-7; 7 bases are a match to TRBD2. V lost 10 bases to trimming and J lost 3 bases; unmatched junction nucleotides: 18. The CDR3 is 16 residues long. Germline CDR1 SGHVS, CDR2 FQNEAQ. CDR3 amino acids: CATRSLPDREDYEQYF. The DNA for the CDR3 is TGTGCCACCAGGAGCTTACCGGACCGGGAGGACTACGAGCAGTACTTC. The full variable domain, its missing parts supplied by reference TRBV7-8 and TRBJ2-7, is GAGVSQSPRYKVAKRGQDVALRCDPISGHVSLFWYQQALGQGPEFLTYFQNEAQLDKSGLPSDRFFAERPEGSVSTLKIQRTQQEDSAVYLCATRSLPDREDYEQYFGPGTRLTVT.

This clonotype showed up just a few times. The V and J genes are TRBV12-3 or TRBV12-4 and TRBJ2-7; the D gene is possibly TRBD1 (5 bases). CDR3 length: 15 amino acids. V dropped 6 bases and J dropped 2 bases, with 17 bases sitting between them. The CDR3 region is CASSDAFPGTYEQYF. The CDR3, as DNA: TGTGCCAGCAGCGACGCCTTTCCAGGGACCTACGAGCAGTACTTC.

This clonotype appeared a few times. The chain employs TRBV2 and TRBJ2-3, with TRBD2 matching 11 bases. The CDR3 runs 15 residues. J was trimmed by 4 bases and V by 7 bases; bases with no gene match: 7. Germline V gene lookup returns CDR1 SNHLY and CDR2 FYNNEI. The CDR3 sequence: CASTLGLAVADTQYF. CDR3 DNA: TGTGCCAGCACCCTGGGACTAGCGGTTGCAGATACGCAGTATTTT.

Turning to this clonotype: Relative to the germline gene, one junction end is altered; a read error may explain this. The CDR3 DNA reads as TGCGCGAGCAAGAGTGAGGGGTTGGGCAAAAACATTCAGTACTTC. As protein: CASKSEGLGKNIQYF. The chain carries TRBV5-1 and TRBJ2-4, with D possibly being TRBD1 or TRBD2 (5 bases each). There are 15 residues in the CDR3. Germline V lookup: CDR1 SGHRS, CDR2 YFSETQ.

The rearrangement joins TRBV7-3 to TRBJ2-1; D gene uncertain. The germline gives CDR1 SGHTA, CDR2 FQGTGA. Trimming took 6 bases from V and 6 from J, leaving 12 bases between them. The CDR3 contains 13 residues. The CDR3 DNA reads as TGTGCCAGCAGTAATGACCTACTCAATGAGCAGTTCTTC. Translated, it gives CASSNDLLNEQFF. Using reference TRBV7-3 and TRBJ2-1 for the parts outside the CDR3, the full variable domain is GAGVSQTPSNKVTEKGKYVELRCDPISGHTALYWYRQSLGQGPEFLIYFQGTGAADDSGLPNDRFFAVRPEGSVSTLKIQRTERGDSAVYLCASSNDLLNEQFFGPGTRLTVL.